The clone carrying this TCR beta chain was counted ten times or more. This specimen comes from a study of T cells in Graves' hyperthyroidism and ophthalmopathy. RNA transcripts yielded amplified TCR beta CDR3 regions. With the HTBI primer set, the TCR CDR3 went through a first round of RT-PCR. One entry per CDR3 protein, called by TCRdb with MiXCR from the multiplex PCR reads. The sample consists of about 340,000 distinct CDR3 sequences, approximately 22% of them appearing once. J gave up 4 bases and V 0 bases, and 4 bases lay outside the gene matches. Germline V gives CDR1 SGHRS, CDR2 YFSETQ. CDR3 size: 16 residues.

The source of this sequence is a woman between 45 and 65 years old with Graves' hyperthyroidism. The gene calls are TRBV5-1 and TRBJ2-1; 10 positions agree with TRBD2. Sequenced input: blood. The CDR3 bases are TGCGCCAGCAGCTTGGTGAGCGGGAGGGAGTACAATGAGCAGTTCTTC. Translating it yields CASSLVSGREYNEQFF.